Following are 26 T cell receptor beta chains from one sample sequenced in a study of T cells in Graves' hyperthyroidism and ophthalmopathy. Regions amplified from RNA transcripts were the TCR beta CDR3 regions. TCR CDR3 regions were first amplified by RT-PCR with HTBI primers. TCRdb called the multiplex PCR reads again in MiXCR, with one record for every CDR3 protein. The repertoire includes roughly 840,000 distinct CDR3 sequences, approximately 40% of them detected once, and around 10% sits in the top ten. Sequencing was carried out using blood. The receptors shown here come from a man aged 18 to 29 with Graves' hyperthyroidism.

V usage is TRBV7-9 and J usage is TRBJ2-3, with D possibly TRBD2 on 6 matching bases. The germline gives CDR1 SEHNR, CDR2 FQNEAQ (reference sequence). The CDR3 length is 16 residues. V was pared by 0 bases and J by 0 bases, with 10 bases between. Written as DNA, the CDR3 is TGTGCCAGCAGCTTAGCCCTCGGGACTAGCACAGATACGCAGTATTTT. It is translated as CASSLALGTSTDTQYF.

This sequence joins TRBV16 and TRBJ1-6; TRBD1 is a possible D gene (5 bases). CDR1 is KGHSY and CDR2 is FQNENV in the germline V gene. V was shortened by 8 bases and J by 7 bases, with 18 bases between the two germline ends. There are 15 residues in the CDR3. The CDR3 loop is CASSPPAGLNSPLHF. In DNA, the CDR3 is TGTGCCAGCTCACCACCGGCAGGGCTGAATTCACCCCTCCACTTT.

This clonotype came up a few times. V usage is TRBV20-1 and J usage is TRBJ2-7; D tentatively reads TRBD1 or TRBD2 (6 bases each). Germline V gene lookup returns CDR1 DFQATT and CDR2 SNEGSKA (reference sequence). V shed 0 bases and J shed 4 bases, with 22 bases lying between them. This CDR3 contains 17 residues. CDR3 sequence reads: CSARDRWGAGDGYEQYF. Written as DNA, the CDR3 is TGCAGTGCTAGAGATCGGTGGGGGGCAGGGGACGGTTACGAGCAGTACTTC.

This clonotype showed up many times. This chain uses TRBV7-9 with TRBJ1-1; D might be TRBD1 (5 bases). This CDR3 has 13 residues. V shed 3 bases and J shed 4 bases, with 9 bases lying between them. CDR1 is SEHNR, CDR2 FQNEAQ, per germline (reference sequence). This CDR3 reads CASSLGLLTEAFF. CDR3 bases: TGTGCCAGCAGCTTGGGACTCCTCACTGAAGCTTTCTTT.

In regard to this clonotype: A much larger clone lies one base from this, so it may be a read error. J is TRBJ1-1 and V is TRBV5-1, with D possibly TRBD1 on 5 matching bases. The CDR3 totals 14 residues. Trimming took 5 bases from V and 3 from J, leaving 14 bases between them. Looked up from germline, CDR1 is SGHRS and CDR2 is YFSETQ. The CDR3 sequence: CASRGGREDTEAFF. The DNA for the CDR3 is TGCGCCAGCAGGGGCGGCAGGGAGGACACTGAAGCTTTCTTT. Using reference TRBV5-1 and TRBJ1-1 for the parts outside the CDR3, the full variable domain is KAGVTQTPRYLIKTRGQQVTLSCSPISGHRSVSWYQQTPGQGLQFLFEYFSETQRNKGNFPGRFSGRQFSNSRSEMNVSTLELGDSALYLCASRGGREDTEAFFGQGTRLTVV.

Here the CDR3 DNA reads TGTGCCAGCAGCCAACCTACAGGCGGGGAGCTGTTTTTT. Its translation is CASSQPTGGELFF. This chain links TRBV7-3 with TRBJ2-2; D may be TRBD1 (5 bases). V was clipped by 5 bases and J by 7 bases, with 11 bases between them. CDR3 length equals 13 residues. Germline-derived CDR1 and CDR2 are SGHTA and FQGTGA.

This clonotype occurred many times. V is TRBV19 and J is TRBJ1-5; 8 nucleotides line up with TRBD1. With V trimmed by 3 bases and J by 4 bases, 2 bases remained unmatched. The germline V gene encodes CDR1 LNHDA and CDR2 SQIVND (reference sequence). This CDR3 comprises 14 residues. The CDR3 DNA reads TGTGCCAGTAGTATGGGACAGGAGAATCAGCCCCAGCATTTT. It translates to CASSMGQENQPQHF.

This clonotype was recorded many times. V usage is TRBV2 and J usage is TRBJ1-1; maybe TRBD1 (6 bases). The CDR3 has 14 amino acids. Deletions cut 5 bases from V and 10 bases from J, with 20 bases between. Germline assignment: CDR1 SNHLY and CDR2 FYNNEI. The CDR3 loop is CASSRVGQTVRAFF. The CDR3 DNA follows: TGTGCCAGCAGTCGAGTTGGACAGACGGTTCGAGCTTTCTTT.

This clonotype was observed many times. The chain combines TRBV7-2 with TRBJ1-2; D remains ambiguous. The V end lost 4 bases, the J end lost 12 bases, and 12 bases lay between the germline ends. Germline V lookup: CDR1 SGHTA, CDR2 FQGNSA. CDR3 length equals 11 residues. CDR3 protein: CASSSGPVHTF. Here the CDR3 DNA reads TGTGCCAGCAGCTCGGGCCCCGTACACACCTTC.

The chain is built from TRBV5-1 and TRBJ1-1, with TRBD1 matching 9 bases. V was clipped by 3 bases and J by 7 bases; unmatched bases: 10. CDR1 and CDR2 (germline): SGHRS, YFSETQ. The CDR3 sequence is 15 residues long. Here the CDR3 DNA reads TGCGCCAGCAGCTCAGATGCGGGACAGGGAAATGAAGCTTTCTTT. It specifies CASSSDAGQGNEAFF.

The rearrangement uses TRBV4-2 and TRBJ1-5, with a weak D call TRBD1 (5 bases). Germline CDR1 is LGHNA and CDR2 is YNFKEQ. Trimming shortened V by 0 bases and J by 5 bases, and 8 bases separated the two germline ends. The CDR3 runs to 14 residues. The CDR3 reads CASSQDGGDQPQHF. CDR3 bases: TGTGCCAGCAGCCAAGATGGGGGAGATCAGCCCCAGCATTTT.

This chain connects TRBV7-9 to TRBJ2-7, with TRBD1 as a possible D gene (5 bases). Germline values: CDR1 SEHNR, CDR2 FQNEAQ (reference sequence). V was shortened by 5 bases and J by 2 bases, with 13 bases between the two germline ends. The CDR3 totals 14 residues. The CDR3 sequence: CASSHLDSTYEQYF. CDR3 in DNA: TGTGCCAGCAGCCATCTCGACAGTACCTACGAGCAGTACTTC.

This chain uses TRBV20-1 with TRBJ2-6; D remains ambiguous. V was pared by 6 bases and J by 4 bases, with 7 bases between. The CDR3 runs to 12 residues. CDR1 and CDR2 from the germline V gene are DFQATT and SNEGSKA (reference sequence). In DNA form, the CDR3 reads TGCAGTGCCCCGAGGGGGGCCAACGTCCTGACTTTC. Translation: CSAPRGANVLTF.

The V and J genes are TRBV7-7 and TRBJ2-1; no reliable D call. The CDR3 consists of 13 residues. The ends were cut back, 4 bases at V and 6 bases at J, with 10 bases in the middle. The germline V gene encodes CDR1 SSHAT and CDR2 FNYEAQ (reference sequence). In DNA form, the CDR3 reads TGTGCCAGCAGCTCCGGACGTCTCAATGAGCAGTTCTTC. This translates into CASSSGRLNEQFF.

As concerns this clonotype: Sequence at one end of the junction differs from germline and may be a read error. This sequence joins TRBV5-1 and TRBJ2-2; TRBD1 might be the D (6 bases). The CDR3 covers 9 residues. CDR1 is SGHRS, CDR2 YFSETQ, per germline. CDR3 in DNA: TGTGCCAGCAGCCAAGAGGGGGTATTT. It codes for CASSQEGVF.

Many counts were recorded for this clonotype. The chain has TRBV19 and TRBJ1-2, with unresolved D. The germline V and J ends were trimmed by 5 bases and 2 bases, with 18 bases remaining between them. The CDR3 covers 16 residues. Germline CDR1 and CDR2: LNHDA and SQIVND (reference sequence). The CDR3 DNA reads as TGTGCCAGTAGTGCCCAAGGTCGGAGGGTCAACTATGGCTACACCTTC. It translates to CASSAQGRRVNYGYTF.

This clonotype was observed a few times. The rearrangement joins TRBV6-6 to TRBJ1-5; unclear D gene. Trimming took 5 bases from V and 1 from J, leaving 15 bases between them. CDR3 length equals 16 residues. Germline loops: CDR1 MNHNY, CDR2 SVGAGI (reference sequence). Here the CDR3 reads CASSLQRVLSNQPQHF. CDR3 bases: TGTGCCAGCAGTCTCCAGAGGGTTTTGAGCAATCAGCCCCAGCATTTT.

A note on this clonotype: A junction end diverges from the germline sequence, so it may reflect a read error. This chain's CDR3 is CASGQARGFEKTEAFF. CDR3 coding DNA: TGCGCCAGCGGCCAAGCCAGGGGGTTTGAGAAGACTGAAGCTTTCTTT. The rearrangement joins TRBV4-1 to TRBJ1-1, with TRBD1 matching over 7 bases. This CDR3 spans 16 amino acids. Germline lookup yields CDR1 MGHRA and CDR2 YSYEKL.

The chain carries TRBV20-1 and TRBJ1-2, with 9 bases matching TRBD1. CDR3 size: 15 residues. Germline V gene data show CDR1 as DFQATT and CDR2 as SNEGSKA (reference sequence). J gave up 0 bases and V 6 bases, and 8 bases lay outside the gene matches. The CDR3 reads CSADRDRGANYGYTF. The CDR3 DNA reads TGCAGTGCCGACCGAGACAGGGGGGCTAACTATGGCTACACCTTC.

This clonotype appeared a few times. J is TRBJ2-2 and V is TRBV19, with 7 nucleotides matching TRBD2. CDR3 length: 14 amino acids. After removal of 7 bases from V and 6 bases from J, the junction contained 8 bases not matched to a gene. CDR1 LNHDA and CDR2 SQIVND come from the germline V gene (reference sequence). The CDR3 reads CASIGGGNAGELFF. Here the CDR3 DNA reads TGTGCCAGTATCGGGGGAGGGAATGCCGGGGAGCTGTTTTTT. Full variable domain (rest looked up from reference TRBV19 and TRBJ2-2): DGGITQSPKYLFRKEGQNVTLSCEQNLNHDAMYWYRQDPGQGLRLIYYSQIVNDFQKGDIAEGYSVSREKKESFPLTVTSAQKNPTAFYLCASIGGGNAGELFFGEGSRLTVL.

This clonotype appeared many times. The gene calls are TRBV5-1 and TRBJ1-2; TRBD1 might be the D (5 bases). V was shortened by 3 bases and J by 1 base, with 10 bases between the two germline ends. This CDR3 is built from 14 residues. Germline V gene lookup returns CDR1 SGHRS and CDR2 YFSETQ. This CDR3 is CASSSGHSNYGYTF. CDR3 bases: TGCGCCAGCAGCTCCGGACACAGTAACTATGGCTACACCTTC.

The CDR3 DNA reads TGTGCCAGCAGACCGACCGGGACAGGGTACCTCGAGCAGTACTTC. Translated: CASRPTGTGYLEQYF. The chain joins TRBV6-5 to TRBJ2-7; 9 bases are a match to TRBD1. CDR1 and CDR2 (germline): MNHEY, SVGAGI. V lost 6 bases and J lost 6; bases outside the gene matches: 12. The CDR3 is made up of 15 amino acids.

The chain uses TRBV19 and TRBJ1-1; 9 bases match TRBD1. The CDR3 has 16 amino acids. Trimming cost V 3 bases and J 11 bases; bases outside gene matches: 16. CDR1 is LNHDA, CDR2 SQIVND, per germline (reference sequence). The DNA for the CDR3 is TGTGCCAGTAGTATGATCCCCGGGACAGGGCTTCTAGAGGCTTTCTTT. It encodes CASSMIPGTGLLEAFF.

To note about this clonotype: A read error may explain this, as a much larger clone is one base away. The chain couples TRBV2 to TRBJ1-6; D not certain. Germline V gives CDR1 SNHLY, CDR2 FYNNEI. The CDR3 length is 13 residues. CDR3 amino acids: CAKNVRDNSPPHF. For the CDR3, the DNA is TGTGCCAAAAACGTCCGTGATAATTCACCCCCCCACTTT.

V gene TRBV20-1 combines with J gene TRBJ1-1, with 9 bases fitting TRBD1. Germline V gene lookup returns CDR1 DFQATT and CDR2 SNEGSKA (reference sequence). V dropped 8 bases and J dropped 3; count of bases not matched to a gene: 10. The CDR3 contains 14 residues. DNA of the CDR3: TGCAGTACCCGGGACAGGGCTATTGACACTGAAGCTTTCTTT. Translating gives CSTRDRAIDTEAFF.

Points on this clonotype: An end of the junction does not agree with germline; a read error may underlie this. The chain joins TRBV9 to TRBJ2-7; perhaps TRBD1 as D (6 bases). Germline lookup yields CDR1 SGDLS and CDR2 YYNGEE. This CDR3 spans 9 amino acids. DNA for the CDR3: TGTGCCAGCAGCCCAGGCAGGGGCTTC. It codes for CASSPGRGF.